These 25 T cell receptor beta chains came from one sample sequenced in a study of circulating and synovial CD4+ cells in juvenile arthritis. Repertoires were generated with immunoSEQ multiplex PCR, while TCRdb's copy carries only in-frame clones and drops some. The sample gives around 32,000 clones, roughly 96% of which show up once; roughly 0.7% is in the top ten. Source material: CD4+ T cells from blood. The receptor set was obtained from a human donor with juvenile idiopathic arthritis.

The chain joins TRBV2 to TRBJ1-1; tentatively, D is TRBD1 (6 bases). The CDR3 extends over 14 amino acids. Germline CDR1 reads SNHLY; CDR2 reads FYNNEI. Between the trimmed V and J ends, which lost 7 bases and 4 bases, there was a span of 16 bases. The DNA of the CDR3 is TGTGCCAGCACAATAAAGGGGGGGGGCACTGAAGCTTTCTTT. Translating gives CASTIKGGGTEAFF.

The chain recombines TRBV28 with TRBJ1-5; 7 nucleotides match TRBD1. V was clipped by 9 bases and J by 4 bases; unmatched bases: 12. Germline V lookup: CDR1 MDHEN, CDR2 SYDVKM. This CDR3 region has 15 residues. CDR3 protein: CASRMGQYPNQPQHF. CDR3 sequence (DNA): TGTGCCAGTAGAATGGGACAGTACCCGAATCAGCCCCAGCATTTT.

This clone was seen only once. V is TRBV9 and J is TRBJ2-7; D might be TRBD1 (6 bases). The CDR3 length is 14 residues. Trimming took 3 bases from V and 0 from J, leaving 10 bases between them. Germline V gives CDR1 SGDLS, CDR2 YYNGEE. The CDR3 region has the DNA TGTGCCAGCAGCGAAGACAGGATCTCCTACGAGCAGTACTTC. Residues: CASSEDRISYEQYF.

The chain recombines TRBV7-9 with TRBJ2-3; 9 bases map to TRBD1. The ends lost 7 bases at V and 5 bases at J; junction bases unmatched: 7. This CDR3 is 14 amino acids long. CDR1 is SEHNR, CDR2 FQNEAQ, per germline (reference sequence). Here the CDR3 DNA reads TGTGCCAGCATCATACAGGGGGCGGGAGATACGCAGTATTTT. Translating gives CASIIQGAGDTQYF.

J is TRBJ2-1 and V is TRBV6-1; D is perhaps TRBD2 (6 bases). V lost 3 bases and J 6 bases, leaving 6 bases between the germline ends. The CDR3 has 12 amino acids. Per the germline V gene, CDR1 is MNHNS and CDR2 is SASEGT. CDR3 sequence (DNA): TGTGCCAGCAGTGACGGGAGCAATGAGCAGTTCTTC. Translating it yields CASSDGSNEQFF.

This clone was counted a few times. The rearrangement uses TRBV6-1 and TRBJ2-3, with 7 positions matching TRBD1. The CDR3 runs to 14 residues. The V gene's germline CDR1 is MNHNS and CDR2 SASEGT. The junction had 5 bases not matched to a gene; V was cut back by 6 bases and J by 2 bases. CDR3 protein: CASSPGTVTDTQYF. The CDR3, as DNA: TGTGCCAGCAGCCCCGGGACAGTCACAGATACGCAGTATTTT.

This chain links TRBV7-2 with TRBJ2-7; D is ambiguous. The CDR3 spans 15 residues. Germline CDR1 and CDR2: SGHTA and FQGNSA. V lost 1 base, J lost 5 bases, and 15 bases lay in between. The CDR3 DNA reads as TGTGCCAGCAGCTTAGTGACTCTTCTTCGGGACGAGCAGTACTTC. Translated: CASSLVTLLRDEQYF.

In nucleotides, the CDR3 is TGTGCCAGTAGTATAGACTCGACAGGGGAAAAGACCCAGTACTTC. Protein sequence: CASSIDSTGEKTQYF. V and J are TRBV19 and TRBJ2-5, with 8 nucleotides matching TRBD1. In germline, CDR1 is LNHDA, CDR2 SQIVND (reference sequence). V dropped 0 bases and J dropped 6; count of bases not matched to a gene: 6. The CDR3 is made up of 15 amino acids. Looking up the rest from reference TRBV19 and TRBJ2-5 gives the full variable domain: DGGITQSPKYLFRKEGQNVTLSCEQNLNHDAMYWYRQDPGQGLRLIYYSQIVNDFQKGDIAEGYSVSREKKESFPLTVTSAQKNPTAFYLCASSIDSTGEKTQYFGPGTRLLVL.

This clone was detected only a few times. The chain has TRBV5-1 and TRBJ2-7; 10 bases map to TRBD2. V lost 0 bases and J lost 7; bases outside the gene matches: 4. CDR1 is SGHRS and CDR2 is YFSETQ in the germline V gene. The CDR3 runs 14 residues. Written as DNA, the CDR3 is TGCGCCAGCAGCTTGGAAGGTAGCGGGAGGGAGCAGTACTTC. Protein product: CASSLEGSGREQYF.

This chain uses TRBV10-3 with TRBJ1-1, with D unresolved. Germline CDR1 is ENHRY and CDR2 is SYGVKD. The CDR3 loop spans 12 amino acids. Trimming left V 4 bases short and J 0 bases short, with 3 bases between. CDR3 residues: CAISVLNTEAFF. The CDR3 DNA sequence: TGTGCCATCAGTGTCTTGAACACTGAAGCTTTCTTT.

This CDR3 is CATSGVNRKKSGNTIYF. The CDR3 bases are TGTGCCACCAGCGGCGTTAACAGGAAAAAGTCTGGAAACACCATATATTTT. The V call is TRBV15, the J call TRBJ1-3; a weak D match, TRBD1 (5 bases). The CDR3 is 17 amino acids. CDR1 is LNHNV, CDR2 YYDKDF, per germline (reference sequence). V dropped 5 bases and J dropped 1 base, with 18 bases sitting between them.

The V gene is TRBV18, the J gene TRBJ2-1; no definite D call. The germline gives CDR1 KGHSH, CDR2 LQKENI. V was shortened by 0 bases and J by 6 bases, with 6 bases between the two germline ends. The CDR3 covers 13 residues. As DNA, the CDR3 is TGTGCCAGCTCACCACCTAGTGTCAATGAGCAGTTCTTC. Translation: CASSPPSVNEQFF.

The rearrangement links TRBV19 to TRBJ2-2, with 8 nucleotides matching TRBD1. This CDR3 has 16 residues. Per the germline V gene, CDR1 is LNHDA and CDR2 is SQIVND (reference sequence). V shed 7 bases and J 2 bases; nucleotides not matched to a gene: 9. The CDR3 loop is CASTSSGTGNTGELFF. The CDR3 DNA sequence: TGTGCCAGTACCTCATCCGGGACAGGTAACACCGGGGAGCTGTTTTTT.

The rearrangement uses TRBV9 and TRBJ2-7; D is undetermined. The CDR3 covers 13 residues. The V gene's germline CDR1 is SGDLS and CDR2 YYNGEE. Trimming shortened V by 4 bases and J by 4 bases, and 12 bases separated the two germline ends. The CDR3 reads CASSSSHGYEQYF. Here the CDR3 DNA reads TGTGCCAGCAGCTCCTCTCACGGGTACGAGCAGTACTTC. The variable domain in full, completed from reference TRBV9 and TRBJ2-7, reads DSGVTQTPKHLITATGQRVTLRCSPRSGDLSVYWYQQSLDQGLQFLIQYYNGEERAKGNILERFSAQQFPDLHSELNLSSLELGDSALYFCASSSSHGYEQYFGPGTRLTVT.

J is TRBJ2-1 and V is TRBV5-1; 11 bases are shared with TRBD2. The V and J ends lost 1 base and 7 bases, in that order; junction bases with no gene match: 4. The CDR3 is 15 amino acids. Germline V gene lookup returns CDR1 SGHRS and CDR2 YFSETQ. CDR3 DNA sequence: TGCGCCAGCAGCTTGACTAGCGGGAGTTTGAATGAGCAGTTCTTC. Its protein is CASSLTSGSLNEQFF.

The chain combines TRBV18 with TRBJ1-2; 8 bases agree with TRBD1. Germline V gives CDR1 KGHSH, CDR2 LQKENI. The CDR3 has 15 amino acids. The V gene end was trimmed by 0 bases and the J gene end by 4 bases; junction bases not matched to a gene: 4. CDR3 residues: CASSPPDRAGYGYTF. Here the CDR3 DNA reads TGTGCCAGCTCACCACCGGACAGGGCGGGCTATGGCTACACCTTC.

The CDR3 protein is CASSGQGRETQYF. CDR3 nucleotide sequence: TGTGCCAGCAGCGGACAGGGGCGGGAGACCCAGTACTTC. The rearrangement uses TRBV9 and TRBJ2-5, with 8 bases lining up with TRBD1. This CDR3 has 13 residues. V shed 3 bases, J shed 5 bases, and the junction held 3 bases outside the gene matches. Per germline, CDR1 SGDLS and CDR2 YYNGEE.

The CDR3 DNA follows: TGCGCCAGCAGCTTGGGTCTTTTTGAAAAACTGTTTTTT. Translated: CASSLGLFEKLFF. V usage is TRBV5-1 and J usage is TRBJ1-4; D is uncertain. The CDR3 is made up of 13 amino acids. V lost 0 bases, J lost 7 bases, and 7 bases lay in between. Looked up from germline, CDR1 is SGHRS and CDR2 is YFSETQ.

This chain links TRBV4-3 with TRBJ2-1, with D possibly TRBD1 on 6 matching bases. V lost 2 bases, J lost 9 bases, and 14 bases lay in between. Germline V gene lookup returns CDR1 LGHNA and CDR2 YSLEER. CDR3 length equals 14 residues. The CDR3 region has the DNA TGCGCCAGCAGCCAACCCGACAGGATGGGTGAGCAGTTCTTC. This translates into CASSQPDRMGEQFF.

The CDR3 sequence is CASSQGSSGKAFF. The DNA for the CDR3 is TGCGCCAGCAGCCAAGGTAGTTCAGGGAAAGCTTTCTTT. V usage is TRBV4-1 and J usage is TRBJ1-1; D may be TRBD1 (5 bases). The V end lost 1 base, the J end lost 9 bases, and 12 bases lay between the germline ends. Per the germline V gene, CDR1 is MGHRA and CDR2 is YSYEKL. This CDR3 contains 13 residues.

The rearrangement links TRBV6-4 to TRBJ2-1, with TRBD2 matching 14 bases. Unmatched junction bases numbered 1, after V lost 5 bases and J lost 1 base. Per the germline V gene, CDR1 is MRHNA and CDR2 is SNTAGT. The CDR3 is 16 amino acids. CDR3 sequence reads: CASSRTSGGSYNEQFF. CDR3 sequence (DNA): TGTGCCAGCAGTAGGACTAGCGGGGGGTCCTACAATGAGCAGTTCTTC.

The chain couples TRBV5-4 to TRBJ1-3; D uncertain. This CDR3 contains 17 residues. Trimming shortened V by 0 bases and J by 2 bases, and 15 bases separated the two germline ends. Germline V gene lookup returns CDR1 SGHNT and CDR2 YYREEE (reference sequence). The CDR3 bases are TGTGCCAGCAGCTTGGACGCCAGCGCCTCCCCTGGAAACACCATATATTTT. As protein: CASSLDASASPGNTIYF.

This clone was counted a few times. Distinct nucleotide sequences in the sample also encode this CDR3. The rearrangement links TRBV30 to TRBJ1-6, with 12 bases identical to TRBD1. Germline V gene sequence: CDR1 GTSNPN, CDR2 SVGIG (reference sequence). This CDR3 region has 17 residues. Unmatched junction bases numbered 6, after V lost 1 base and J lost 5 bases. For the CDR3, the DNA is TGTGCCTGGAGTGCCGGGACAGGGGGCGGCAATAATTCACCCCTCCACTTT. Translation gives CAWSAGTGGGNNSPLHF.

The chain is built from TRBV5-1 and TRBJ2-1; 7 nucleotides match TRBD1. The V gene's germline CDR1 is SGHRS and CDR2 YFSETQ. J was trimmed by 6 bases and V by 0 bases; bases with no gene match: 9. CDR3 length: 16 amino acids. As DNA, the CDR3 is TGCGCCAGCAGCTTGGAGTTACAGGGGATCGGCAATGAGCAGTTCTTC. It codes for CASSLELQGIGNEQFF.

The count of this clone is one. The rearrangement links TRBV4-1 to TRBJ2-2; D unresolved. The length of the CDR3 is 12 residues. Germline values: CDR1 MGHRA, CDR2 YSYEKL. Trimming took 1 base from V and 7 from J, leaving 4 bases between them. This chain's CDR3 is CASSQGVGELFF. The CDR3 DNA is TGCGCCAGCAGCCAAGGAGTCGGGGAGCTGTTTTTT.